Below are 20 T cell receptor beta chains sequenced from a single sample in a study of tumor and adjacent non-tumor tissue in lung cancer (dated by TCRdb to the late 2010s). Library preparation employed multiplex PCR. Data came from an Illumina HiSeq 2500. TCRbeta libraries were constructed through three rounds of nested PCR with primers (Table S4) according to protocols modified from ARM-PCR. TCRdb ran its own pipeline on the public reads, namely fastp trimming at Q25 and MiXCR clone calling, and kept in-frame beta chains. Identical CDR3 protein sequences are pooled into one entry, listed with their most common genes and DNA. For this sample there are over 85,000 distinct CDR3 sequences; under 90% appear just once. 22% of the sample comes from the top ten. RNA was isolated from bulk, unsorted tissue, and RNA quality was assessed with a NanoDrop ND-1000 and an Agilent 2100. Sequenced: lung tumor tissue. The receptors shown here come from an older man with non-small cell lung cancer.

Regarding this clonotype: The DNA is left out, because the CDR3 cannot be placed on it with certainty; the CDR3 is given as TCRdb lists it. The rearrangement joins TRBV12-3 or TRBV12-4 to TRBJ1-2; the table's D call TRBD1 went unverified against the DNA. From its first to its last residue, the CDR3 has 15 amino acids. The CDR3 region is CASSLMTVFGYGNTF.

The chain combines TRBV6-5 with TRBJ1-1, with TRBD1 identical over 9 bases. Germline trimming cut 9 bases from V and 4 bases from J; bases unmatched to any gene: 12. CDR1 is MNHEY, CDR2 SVGAGI, per germline. CDR3 length: 15 residues. CDR3 sequence (DNA): TGTGCCAGTGGAACCGGGACAGGGTTGGTCACTGAAGCTTTCTTT. Translation gives CASGTGTGLVTEAFF.

Comment on this clonotype: Sequence at one end of the junction differs from germline and may be a read error. The chain combines TRBV5-4 with TRBJ1-5; possibly TRBD1 for D (5 bases). Germline V gene sequence: CDR1 SGHNT, CDR2 YYREEE (reference sequence). The CDR3 is made up of 17 amino acids. The CDR3 DNA is TGTGCCAGCAGCCACGGAGGGAGACAGCTATTTTGGCAGCCCCAGCACTTT. It yields the protein CASSHGGRQLFWQPQHF.

As regards this clonotype: At one boundary the junction diverges from the germline segment, which might be a read error. V gene TRBV6-5 combines with J gene TRBJ1-1; a weak D match, TRBD1 (6 bases). This CDR3 is built from 15 residues. Germline CDR1 reads MNHEY; CDR2 reads SVGAGI. The CDR3 sequence: CASNYSPRGNTEAFF. The CDR3 DNA sequence: TGTGCCAGCAATTACTCACCCAGGGGGAACACTGAAGCTTTCTTT.

The chain recombines TRBV12-5 with TRBJ2-1; D ambiguous. This CDR3 is built from 12 residues. Per germline, CDR1 LGHNT and CDR2 FRNRAP. CDR3 in amino acids: CVTGLMYNEQFF. In DNA form, the CDR3 reads TGTGTTACTGGTTTGATGTATAATGAGCAGTTCTTC.

V usage is TRBV6-1 and J usage is TRBJ1-2; D possibly corresponds to TRBD1 (5 bases). The CDR3 sequence is 13 residues long. Germline CDR1 is MNHNS and CDR2 is SASEGT. V gave up 0 bases and J gave up 10 bases, with 12 bases separating them. The CDR3 coding sequence is TGTGCCAGCAGTGAAGCCAGGGAGTTTGACTACACCTTC. It encodes CASSEAREFDYTF.

As concerns this clonotype: A clone one base away is much larger, so this may be a read error. The rearrangement joins TRBV19 to TRBJ1-1; no clear D. The length of the CDR3 is 13 residues. Germline lookup yields CDR1 LNHDA and CDR2 SQIVND (reference sequence). The CDR3 loop reads CASSRFVNTVAFF. The CDR3 DNA follows: TGTGCCAGTAGTCGCTTCGTGAACACTGTAGCTTTCTTT.

With respect to this clonotype: Relative to the germline gene, one junction end is altered; a read error may explain this. CDR3 DNA sequence: TGTGCCAGCAGTTCGATTGCGGTTACCCTCTACGAGCAATACTTC. It translates to CASSSIAVTLYEQYF. The V and J genes are TRBV12-3 or TRBV12-4 and TRBJ2-7; D gene ambiguous. This CDR3 has 15 amino acids.

Worth noting for this clonotype: One end of the junction is discordant with germline, which a read error may explain. The J gene is TRBJ2-1, the V gene TRBV11-2; 7 nucleotides line up with TRBD2. In germline, CDR1 is SGHAT, CDR2 FQNNGV. The CDR3 has 16 amino acids. The CDR3 region has the DNA TGTGCTAGCAGCTTAGGGTTCGGGAGGACCTACAATGGGCAGTTCTTC. As protein: CASSLGFGRTYNGQFF. The variable domain in full, completed from reference TRBV11-2 and TRBJ2-1, reads EAGVAQSPRYKIIEKRQSVAFWCNPISGHATLYWYQQILGQGPKLLIQFQNNGVVDDSQLPKDRFSAERLKGVDSTLKIQPAKLEDSAVYLCASSLGFGRTYNGQFFGPGTRLTVL.

In its sample, this clonotype was seen many times. V usage is TRBV29-1 and J usage is TRBJ2-1; 9 bases line up with TRBD1. The germline gives CDR1 SQVTM, CDR2 ANQGSEA. The CDR3 spans 18 residues. V dropped 2 bases and J dropped 4; count of bases not matched to a gene: 15. The CDR3 protein is CSVELLQGQGSGYNEQFF. The CDR3 DNA reads as TGCAGCGTTGAACTGCTTCAGGGACAGGGAAGTGGATACAATGAGCAGTTCTTC.

About this clonotype itself: Likely a read error: the CDR3 ends without its conserved phenylalanine or tryptophan. The gene calls are TRBV4-3 and TRBJ2-2; D is unresolved. The CDR3 sequence is 16 residues long. Germline CDR1 LGHNA, CDR2 YSLEER. Here the CDR3 reads CASSQYTGANTGELFC. In DNA, the CDR3 is TGTGCCAGCAGCCAGTACACGGGTGCGAACACCGGGGAGCTGTTTTGT.

This clonotype has only a few counts. With a much larger clone just one base away, this may be a read error. The J gene is TRBJ1-2, the V gene TRBV10-2; D not resolved. V dropped 0 bases and J dropped 5 bases, with 10 bases sitting between them. CDR1 and CDR2 (germline): WSHSY, SAAADI. The CDR3 spans 14 residues. The DNA for the CDR3 is TGCGCCAGCAGTGAGTCAAGGGAAATATATGGCTACACCTTC. It encodes CASSESREIYGYTF.

The V gene is TRBV4-2, the J gene TRBJ2-3; a possible D gene is TRBD1 (6 bases). V lost 9 bases and J 3 bases, leaving 16 bases between the germline ends. Germline V gene sequence: CDR1 LGHNA, CDR2 YNFKEQ. CDR3 length: 14 residues. CDR3 sequence (DNA): TGTGCCAGTTTGAGAGGGGGTGCGACAGATACGCAGTATTTT. Amino acid sequence: CASLRGGATDTQYF.

The chain employs TRBV12-3 or TRBV12-4 and TRBJ2-5; perhaps TRBD2 as D (5 bases). The germline V and J ends were trimmed by 6 bases and 8 bases, with 22 bases remaining between them. The CDR3 runs to 15 residues. The CDR3 spells CASSGLVGVVDTQYF. CDR3 in DNA: TGTGCCAGCAGCGGCCTAGTGGGAGTGGTGGATACCCAGTACTTC.

The chain is built from TRBV12-5 and TRBJ1-2; D possibly corresponds to TRBD1 (6 bases). Germline V gene data show CDR1 as LGHNT and CDR2 as FRNRAP. The CDR3 loop spans 13 amino acids. Trimming pared 6 bases from V and 7 bases from J, leaving 15 bases between. DNA of the CDR3: TGTGCTAGTGGCTACACTGACAGGAGTGGCTACACCTTC. Translation: CASGYTDRSGYTF.

This clonotype appeared many times. Germline is not matched at one junction end, which may reflect a read error. This chain uses TRBV6-6 with TRBJ1-3; possible D gene TRBD1, 5 bases. The CDR3 has 12 amino acids. Germline V gene data show CDR1 as MNHNY and CDR2 as SVGAGI (reference sequence). CDR3 DNA: TGTGCCAGCAGAGGGGCTGGAGACACCATATATTTT. This encodes CASRGAGDTIYF.

Worth noting for this clonotype: One end of the junction fails to match germline, which may point to a read error. V and J are TRBV5-1 and TRBJ1-4, with 7 bases aligning to TRBD1. Germline assignment: CDR1 SGHRS and CDR2 YFSETQ. There are 14 residues in the CDR3. The CDR3 loop reads CASSMEQGNEKLFF. DNA of the CDR3: TGTGCCAGCAGCATGGAACAGGGGAATGAAAAATTGTTTTTT. Together with reference TRBV5-1 and TRBJ1-4, the CDR3 gives the full variable domain: KAGVTQTPRYLIKTRGQQVTLSCSPISGHRSVSWYQQTPGQGLQFLFEYFSETQRNKGNFPGRFSGRQFSNSRSEMNVSTLELGDSALYLCASSMEQGNEKLFFGSGTQLSVL.

This clonotype showed up many times. The chain is built from TRBV20-1 and TRBJ1-1; TRBD1 matches 7 bases. Germline assignment: CDR1 DFQATT and CDR2 SNEGSKA (reference sequence). The CDR3 sequence is 14 residues long. Germline trimming cut 5 bases from V and 0 bases from J; bases unmatched to any gene: 6. CDR3 residues: CSAEPDRLNTEAFF. In DNA, the CDR3 is TGCAGTGCTGAACCGGACAGGTTGAACACTGAAGCTTTCTTT.

On this clonotype: One junction end disagrees with the germline gene, perhaps due to a read error. The rearrangement joins TRBV4-2 to TRBJ2-7, with D possibly TRBD2 on 5 matching bases. Germline CDR1 reads LGHNA; CDR2 reads YNFKEQ. This CDR3 has 14 residues. Here the CDR3 reads CASSQNYADYEQYF. In DNA, the CDR3 is TGTGCCAGCAGCCAGAATTATGCAGACTACGAGCAATACTTC.

The chain has TRBV6-5 and TRBJ2-7; D unresolved. The length of the CDR3 is 15 residues. CDR1 is MNHEY, CDR2 SVGAGI, per germline. Between the trimmed V and J ends, which lost 0 bases and 3 bases, there was a span of 12 bases. The CDR3 here is CASSYSSGQFYEQYF. The DNA of the CDR3 is TGTGCCAGCAGTTACTCCAGTGGGCAGTTCTACGAGCAGTACTTC.